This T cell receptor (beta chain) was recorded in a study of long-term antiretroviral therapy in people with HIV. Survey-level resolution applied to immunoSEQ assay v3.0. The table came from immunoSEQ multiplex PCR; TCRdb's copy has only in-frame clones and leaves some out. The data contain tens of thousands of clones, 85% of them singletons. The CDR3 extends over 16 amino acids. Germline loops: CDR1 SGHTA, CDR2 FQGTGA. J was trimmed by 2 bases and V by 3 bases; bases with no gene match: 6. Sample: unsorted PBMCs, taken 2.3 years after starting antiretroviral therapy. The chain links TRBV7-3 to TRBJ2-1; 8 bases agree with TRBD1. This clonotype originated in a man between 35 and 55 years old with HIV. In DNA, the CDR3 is TGTGCCAGCAGCTTTACAGGGGGTACCACCTACAATGAGCAGTTCTTC. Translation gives CASSFTGGTTYNEQFF. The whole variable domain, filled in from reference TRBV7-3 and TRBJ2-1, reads GAGVSQTPSNKVTEKGKYVELRCDPISGHTALYWYRQSLGQGPEFLIYFQGTGAADDSGLPNDRFFAVRPEGSVSTLKIQRTERGDSAVYLCASSFTGGTTYNEQFFGPGTRLTVL.